These T cell receptor beta chains were read from a single sample in a study of response to subunit inactivated influenza vaccine. TCRdb called the RT-PCR reads again in MiXCR, with one record for every CDR3 protein. The sample lists about 480,000 distinct CDR3 sequences, approximately 12% occurring once. Sequenced material: PBMCs from blood, taken 45 days after vaccination. All receptors derive from a man in his forties or fifties who received an inactivated influenza vaccine. Both conserved end residues are part of each CDR3. D genes are given only for firm matches. Clone size is shown for a subset of rows, as once, few, many or a class of expanded clone.

TRBJ2-3 TRBV2 . few CASSVQPHTDTQYF TGTGCCAGCAGTGTACAGCCACACACAGATACGCAGTATTTT
TRBJ2-3 TRBV20-1 TRBD2 . CSARGLAGAGTDTQYF TGCAGTGCTAGGGGACTAGCGGGAGCCGGCACAGATACGCAGTATTTT
TRBJ2-1 TRBV5-1 TRBD2 many CASSPLAGGVNEQFF TGCGCCAGCAGCCCACTAGCGGGAGGAGTAAATGAGCAGTTCTTC
TRBJ2-3 TRBV9 TRBD2 . CAKAAGVAQDTQYF TGTGCCAAGGCAGCGGGAGTGGCGCAAGATACGCAGTATTTT
TRBJ2-3 TRBV4-3 TRBD2 . CASSQEMSGSFSDTQYF TGCGCCAGCAGCCAAGAAATGAGCGGGAGTTTCTCAGATACGCAGTATTTT
TRBJ2-1 TRBV6-1 TRBD2 . CDSMVGLAGYNEQFF TGTGACAGCATGGTGGGACTAGCGGGATACAATGAGCAGTTCTTC
TRBJ2-7 TRBV28 . many CASSFGSGVVDF TGTGCCAGCAGTTTCGGGAGTGGGGTTGTGGACTTC
TRBJ2-1 TRBV29-1 . many CSVGDVHEQFF TGCAGCGTTGGGGACGTCCATGAGCAGTTCTTC
TRBJ2-7 TRBV28 TRBD2 . CASTARGENKQYF TGTGCCAGCACCGCTCGGGGGGAGAACAAGCAGTACTTC
TRBJ1-2 TRBV27 . many CASSLKGLGGYTF TGTGCCAGCAGTTTGAAGGGTCTCGGCGGCTACACCTTC
TRBJ2-7 TRBV29-1 TRBD1 . CSVTTTGAFSYEQYF TGCAGCGTGACAACGACAGGGGCCTTCTCCTACGAGCAGTACTTC
TRBJ2-5 TRBV7-2 TRBD2 . CASSSLRLAGSWTQYF TGTGCCAGCAGCTCCCTTCGACTAGCGGGCTCTTGGACCCAGTACTTC
TRBJ2-7 TRBV3-1 . . CASCWGQGAGLGSYEQYF TGTGCCAGCTGTTGGGGGCAGGGTGCCGGACTGGGGTCGTACGAGCAGTACTTC
TRBJ2-1 TRBV7-2 TRBD1 many CATGQGTGHEQFF TGTGCCACTGGACAGGGGACTGGACATGAGCAGTTCTTC
TRBJ2-2 TRBV7-9 . few CASNTNARQELFF TGTGCCAGCAATACCAACGCTAGACAGGAGCTGTTTTTT
TRBJ2-6 TRBV9 TRBD2 many CASSVGLAASGANVLTF TGTGCCAGCAGCGTAGGACTAGCGGCCTCTGGGGCCAACGTCCTGACTTTC
TRBJ1-4 TRBV18 TRBD1 few CASSPPNVGTGDEKLFF TGTGCCAGCTCACCACCGAACGTCGGGACAGGGGATGAAAAACTGTTTTTT
TRBJ2-3 TRBV7-9 . . CASSLVAATDTQYF TGTGCCAGCAGCTTAGTCGCGGCGACAGATACGCAGTATTTT
TRBJ2-5 TRBV20-1 TRBD2 once CSASDGTIQETQYF TGCAGTGCTAGCGATGGGACTATACAAGAGACCCAGTACTTC
TRBJ2-3 TRBV6-1 TRBD2 few CASSVAGGVEDTQYF TGTGCCAGCAGTGTCGCGGGGGGGGTTGAAGATACGCAGTATTTT
TRBJ2-5 TRBV28 . many CASRETGVETQYF TGTGCCAGCAGAGAGACGGGAGTAGAGACCCAGTACTTC
TRBJ2-7 TRBV11-2 . . CASSLESHGTYEQYF TGTGCCAGCAGCTTAGAGTCCCACGGAACCTACGAGCAGTACTTC
TRBJ2-3 TRBV7-6 TRBD2 few CASALGLAGGGMDTQYF TGTGCCAGCGCCCTGGGACTAGCGGGGGGGGGCATGGATACGCAGTATTTT
TRBJ2-7 TRBV5-1 TRBD1 many CASSLDHRGRSQYF TGCGCCAGCAGCTTGGACCACAGGGGTAGGAGTCAGTACTTC
TRBJ2-7 TRBV29-1 . many CSVTPQGRSYEQYF TGCAGCGTCACCCCGCAGGGTAGGTCCTACGAGCAGTACTTC
TRBJ2-5 TRBV6-1 . many CASSVGPQYPQYF TGTGCCAGCAGTGTTGGACCGCAATATCCCCAGTACTTC
TRBJ2-7 TRBV6-1 TRBD2 . CASSVLADSYEQYF TGTGCCAGCAGTGTCCTAGCGGACTCCTACGAGCAGTACTTC
TRBJ2-5 TRBV3-1 TRBD1 few CASSQDNRGMKETQYF TGTGCCAGCAGCCAAGATAACAGGGGAATGAAAGAGACCCAGTACTTC
TRBJ1-6 TRBV5-5 TRBD1 . CASSRGQSYNSPLHF TGTGCCAGCAGCAGGGGACAGAGCTATAATTCACCCCTCCACTTT
TRBJ2-7 TRBV7-2 . many CASSSLAAVPYEQYF TGTGCCAGCAGCTCCTTAGCGGCCGTGCCCTACGAGCAGTACTTC
TRBJ1-1 TRBV5-1 . . CASSLEGVVSEAFF TGCGCCAGCAGCTTGGAAGGGGTGGTATCTGAAGCTTTCTTT
TRBJ2-3 TRBV12-3/TRBV12-4 . few CASRSAPLGTDTDTQYF TGTGCCAGCAGATCAGCCCCATTGGGGACGGACACAGATACGCAGTATTTT
TRBJ1-5 TRBV28 . . CASSFLPFAAGANQPQHF TGTGCCAGCAGTTTCCTACCGTTTGCCGCAGGGGCCAATCAGCCCCAGCATTTT
TRBJ2-1 TRBV4-1 . . CASSSLASSYNEQFF TGCGCCAGCAGCTCCCTAGCGAGCTCCTACAATGAGCAGTTCTTC
TRBJ1-6 TRBV4-1 . . CASSQDSRTPNSPLHF TGCGCCAGCAGCCAAGATTCTCGGACTCCTAATTCACCCCTCCACTTT
TRBJ1-5 TRBV6-1 . . CASSDQGGVSQPQHF TGTGCCAGCAGTGATCAGGGCGGGGTAAGTCAGCCCCAGCATTTT
TRBJ2-3 TRBV7-9 TRBD2 . CSSSSRLAGVTDTQYF TGTTCCAGCAGCTCTCGACTAGCGGGAGTCACAGATACGCAGTATTTT
TRBJ2-2 TRBV5-5 . . CASSPVDRTPTGELFF TGTGCCAGCAGCCCCGTCGACAGGACCCCCACCGGGGAGCTGTTTTTT
TRBJ2-7 TRBV27 TRBD1 few CASSLGTGPSEQYF TGTGCCAGCAGTTTAGGGACAGGGCCCTCCGAGCAGTACTTC
TRBJ1-6 TRBV5-5 TRBD1 few CASRYDRQGSPLHF TGTGCCAGCAGATATGACCGACAGGGTTCACCCCTCCACTTT
TRBJ2-7 TRBV27 TRBD2 many CASSLSGRSEQYF TGTGCCAGCAGTTTAAGCGGGAGGTCCGAGCAGTACTTC
TRBJ2-1 TRBV5-4 . . CASSFDRGSSKGNEQFF TGTGCCAGCAGCTTCGACAGAGGGTCTTCAAAGGGCAATGAGCAGTTCTTC